This T cell receptor (beta chain) appears in the sequencing data of a study of shared clonotypes between healthy human individuals. In germline, CDR1 is LGHNA, CDR2 YSLEER. Unmatched junction bases numbered 13, after V lost 4 bases and J lost 7 bases. This CDR3 has 16 amino acids. Worth noting for this clone: Its antigen is as yet unknown.

Measured with immunoSEQ multiplex PCR; TCRdb has only the in-frame clones, and not every one. This table holds 1,400,000 or so clones, around 98.5% found once. Overall study findings and caveats: The sampled material consisted only of blood, and tissue repertoires are likely to differ.

The sample consisted of naive CD4+ T cells sorted from blood. The subset is: CD45RA+ positively selected. The source is a man aged 30-40 years in good health. This sequence joins TRBV4-3 and TRBJ2-1; 7 positions agree with TRBD2. The CDR3 loop is CASSPSGEGRRNEQFF. In DNA, the CDR3 is TGCGCCAGCAGCCCATCGGGGGAGGGCCGCAGAAATGAGCAGTTCTTC.